This T cell receptor beta chain is drawn from a study of CD4 and CD8 cells across lung adenocarcinoma regions. This clonotype turned up a few times. Samples came from patients with localized non-small cell lung adenocarcinoma. MiXCR, run by TCRdb on the PCR reads, gives a single entry per CDR3 protein. The sample holds under 25,000 distinct CDR3 sequences, 40% to 65% seen once. The clonotype originates from a male donor with lung adenocarcinoma. The CD4 and CD8 labels of this study may be unreliable. The sample was CD4+ T cells from the center of a lung tumor.

As DNA, the CDR3 is TGCAGTGCCCGGCTAGCGGGATTCCCCCAGAACACCGGGGAGCTGTTTTTT. As protein: CSARLAGFPQNTGELFF. The chain is built from TRBV20-1 and TRBJ2-2; 9 nucleotides match TRBD2. With V trimmed by 6 bases and J by 1 base, 12 bases remained unmatched. CDR3 length: 17 amino acids. Germline assignment: CDR1 DFQATT and CDR2 SNEGSKA (reference sequence).